Detailed here is one T cell receptor beta chain. The data derive from a study of blood T cell repertoires in COVID-19. Study-wide background: The samples span acute and convalescent COVID-19 from the United States, Italy and Spain.

V lost 7 bases, J lost 0 bases, and 11 bases lay in between. The CDR3 length is 14 residues. The germline V gene encodes CDR1 MDHEN and CDR2 SYDVKM. Profiling relied on immunoSEQ multiplex PCR, and the TCRdb table lists in-frame clones only, not all of them. The repertoire has about 200,000 clones, 80% of them found once; the top ten carry 9.5% to 15%. The sequenced material came from peripheral blood. The receptor was derived from a human donor in a cohort sampled during active COVID-19. J is TRBJ2-3 and V is TRBV28; D might be TRBD2 (5 bases). CDR3 region: CASIASPSTDTQYF. DNA of the CDR3: TGTGCCAGCATAGCTAGCCCGAGCACAGATACGCAGTATTTT.